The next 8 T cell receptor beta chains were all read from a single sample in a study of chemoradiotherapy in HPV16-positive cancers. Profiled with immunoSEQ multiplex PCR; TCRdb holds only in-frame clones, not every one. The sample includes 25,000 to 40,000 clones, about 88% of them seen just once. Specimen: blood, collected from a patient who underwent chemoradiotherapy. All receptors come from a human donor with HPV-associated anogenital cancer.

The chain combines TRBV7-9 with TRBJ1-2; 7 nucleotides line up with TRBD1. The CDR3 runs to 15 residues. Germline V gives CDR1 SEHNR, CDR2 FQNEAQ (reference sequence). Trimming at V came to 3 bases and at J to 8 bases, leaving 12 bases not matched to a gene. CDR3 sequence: CASSFADREGKGYTF. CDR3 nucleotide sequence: TGTGCCAGCAGCTTCGCTGACAGGGAAGGTAAAGGCTACACCTTC.

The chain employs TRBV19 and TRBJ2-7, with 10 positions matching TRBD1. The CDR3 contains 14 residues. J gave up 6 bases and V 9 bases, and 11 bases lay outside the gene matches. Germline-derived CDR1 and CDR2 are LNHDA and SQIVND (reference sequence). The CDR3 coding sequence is TGTGCCAGCAGTCCGGGACAGGGGCCTTCCGAGCAGTACTTC. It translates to CASSPGQGPSEQYF.

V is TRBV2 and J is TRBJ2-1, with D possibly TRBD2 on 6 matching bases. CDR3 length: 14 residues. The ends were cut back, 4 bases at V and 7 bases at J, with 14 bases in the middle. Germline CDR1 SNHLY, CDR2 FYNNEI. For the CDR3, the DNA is TGTGCCAGCAGTGTAACGGGGGTTACTAATGAGCAGTTCTTC. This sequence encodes CASSVTGVTNEQFF. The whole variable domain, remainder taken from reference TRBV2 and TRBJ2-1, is EPEVTQTPSHQVTQMGQEVILRCVPISNHLYFYWYRQILGQKVEFLVSFYNNEISEKSEIFDDQFSVERPDGSNFTLKIRSTKLEDSAMYFCASSVTGVTNEQFFGPGTRLTVL.

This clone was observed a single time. In DNA, the CDR3 is TGTGCCAGCAGCTCCGCCGGGAGCTCCTACAATGAGCAGTTCTTC. Protein: CASSSAGSSYNEQFF. The rearrangement links TRBV9 to TRBJ2-1; perhaps TRBD2 as D (6 bases). V was clipped by 4 bases and J by 0 bases, with 11 bases between them. The CDR3 is made up of 15 amino acids. From germline, CDR1 is SGDLS and CDR2 YYNGEE.

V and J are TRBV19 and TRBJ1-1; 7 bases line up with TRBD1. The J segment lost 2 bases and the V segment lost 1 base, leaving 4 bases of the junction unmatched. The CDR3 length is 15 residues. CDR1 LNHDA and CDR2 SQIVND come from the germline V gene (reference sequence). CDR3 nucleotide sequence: TGTGCCAGTAGTATAGTGGGGGACAGTAACACTGAAGCTTTCTTT. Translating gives CASSIVGDSNTEAFF.

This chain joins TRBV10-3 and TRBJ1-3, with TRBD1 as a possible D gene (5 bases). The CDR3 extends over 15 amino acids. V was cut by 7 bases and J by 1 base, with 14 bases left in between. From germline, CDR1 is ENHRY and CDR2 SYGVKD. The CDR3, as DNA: TGTGCCATCATTGGGACCCTGGGATCTGGAAACACCATATATTTT. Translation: CAIIGTLGSGNTIYF.

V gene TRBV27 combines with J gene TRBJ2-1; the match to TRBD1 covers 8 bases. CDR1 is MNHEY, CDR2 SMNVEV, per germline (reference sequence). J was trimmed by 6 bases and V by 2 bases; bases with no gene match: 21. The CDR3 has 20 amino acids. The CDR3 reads CASSLIGGSGGVRVGNEQFF. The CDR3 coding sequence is TGTGCCAGCAGTTTAATTGGGGGGTCAGGGGGCGTCCGAGTGGGCAATGAGCAGTTCTTC.

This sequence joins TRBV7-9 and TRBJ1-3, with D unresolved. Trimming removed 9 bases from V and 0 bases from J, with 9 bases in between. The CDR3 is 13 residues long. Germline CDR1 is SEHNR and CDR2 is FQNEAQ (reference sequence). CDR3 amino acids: CASRKDSGNTIYF. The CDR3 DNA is TGTGCCAGTCGAAAGGACTCTGGAAACACCATATATTTT.